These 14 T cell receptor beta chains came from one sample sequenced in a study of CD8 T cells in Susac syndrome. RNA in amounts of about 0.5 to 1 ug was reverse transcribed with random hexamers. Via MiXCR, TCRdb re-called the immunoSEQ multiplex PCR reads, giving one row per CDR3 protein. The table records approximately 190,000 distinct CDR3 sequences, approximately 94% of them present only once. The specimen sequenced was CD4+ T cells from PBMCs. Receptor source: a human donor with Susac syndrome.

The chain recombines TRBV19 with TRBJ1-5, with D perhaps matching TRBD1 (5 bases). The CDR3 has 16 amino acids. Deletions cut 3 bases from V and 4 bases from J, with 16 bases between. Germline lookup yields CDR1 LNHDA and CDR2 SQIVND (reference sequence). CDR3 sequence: CASSILWQGPNQPQHF. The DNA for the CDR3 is TGTGCCAGTAGTATTCTCTGGCAGGGCCCGAATCAGCCCCAGCATTTT.

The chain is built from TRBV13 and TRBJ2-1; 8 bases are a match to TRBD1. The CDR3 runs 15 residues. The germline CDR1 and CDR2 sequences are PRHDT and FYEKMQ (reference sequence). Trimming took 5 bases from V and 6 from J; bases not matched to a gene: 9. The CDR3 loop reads CASSTPDREFNEQFF. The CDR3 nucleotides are TGTGCCAGCAGCACCCCGGACAGGGAGTTCAATGAGCAGTTCTTC.

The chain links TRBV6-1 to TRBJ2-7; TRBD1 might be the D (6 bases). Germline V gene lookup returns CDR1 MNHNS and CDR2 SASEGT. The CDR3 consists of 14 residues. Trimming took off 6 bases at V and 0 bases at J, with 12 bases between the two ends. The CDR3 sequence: CASSPRDTSYEQYF. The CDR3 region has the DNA TGTGCCAGCAGCCCCCGGGACACCTCCTACGAGCAGTACTTC.

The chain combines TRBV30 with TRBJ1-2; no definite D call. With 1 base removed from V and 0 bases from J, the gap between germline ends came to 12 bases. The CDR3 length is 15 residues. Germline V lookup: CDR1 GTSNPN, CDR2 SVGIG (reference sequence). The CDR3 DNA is TGTGCCTGGAGTGCTTCGGGCCGACCTAACTATGGCTACACCTTC. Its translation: CAWSASGRPNYGYTF.

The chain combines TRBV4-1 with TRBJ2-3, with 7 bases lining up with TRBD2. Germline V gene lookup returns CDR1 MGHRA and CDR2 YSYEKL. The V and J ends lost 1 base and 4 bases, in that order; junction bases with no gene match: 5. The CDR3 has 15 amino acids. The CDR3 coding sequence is TGCGCCAGCAGCCAAGTCTGGGGGGGTCCAGATACGCAGTATTTT. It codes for CASSQVWGGPDTQYF.

DNA for the CDR3: TGTGCCAGCAGCCCTATCGACAGCTCTAATTCACCCCTCCACTTT. Translating gives CASSPIDSSNSPLHF. The chain has TRBV3-1 and TRBJ1-6; perhaps TRBD1 as D (5 bases). The germline V gene has CDR1 LGHDT and CDR2 YNNKEL (reference sequence). This CDR3 spans 15 amino acids. Trimming shortened V by 4 bases and J by 6 bases, and 13 bases separated the two germline ends.

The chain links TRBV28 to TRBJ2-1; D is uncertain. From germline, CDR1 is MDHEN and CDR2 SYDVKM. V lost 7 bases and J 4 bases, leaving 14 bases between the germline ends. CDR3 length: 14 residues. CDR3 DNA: TGTGCCAGCAACGGAATACTGGCGTACAATGAGCAGTTCTTC. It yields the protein CASNGILAYNEQFF.

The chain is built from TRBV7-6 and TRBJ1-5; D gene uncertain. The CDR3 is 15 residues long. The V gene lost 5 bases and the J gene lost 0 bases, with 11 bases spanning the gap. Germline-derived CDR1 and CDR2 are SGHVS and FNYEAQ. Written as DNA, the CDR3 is TGTGCCAGCAGCCTCGGGGTTTATAGCAATCAGCCCCAGCATTTT. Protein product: CASSLGVYSNQPQHF.

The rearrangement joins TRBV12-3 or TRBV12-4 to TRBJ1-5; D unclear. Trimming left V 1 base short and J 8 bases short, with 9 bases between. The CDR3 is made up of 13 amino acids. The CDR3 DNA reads TGTGCCAGCAGTTTAGAGGTGGAAAAGCCCCAGCATTTT. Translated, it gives CASSLEVEKPQHF.

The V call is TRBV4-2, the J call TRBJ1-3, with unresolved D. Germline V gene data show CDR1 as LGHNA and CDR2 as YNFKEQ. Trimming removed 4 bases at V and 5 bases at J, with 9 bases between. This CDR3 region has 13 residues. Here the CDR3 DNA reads TGTGCCAGCAGCCCCCGAGGAAGAAACACCATATATTTT. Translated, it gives CASSPRGRNTIYF.

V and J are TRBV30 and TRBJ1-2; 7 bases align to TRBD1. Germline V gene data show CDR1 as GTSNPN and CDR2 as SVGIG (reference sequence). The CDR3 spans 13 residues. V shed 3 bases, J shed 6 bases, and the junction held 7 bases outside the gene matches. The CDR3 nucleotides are TGTGCCTGGAGCCCCAGGGGGGCAGATGGCTACACCTTC. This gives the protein CAWSPRGADGYTF.

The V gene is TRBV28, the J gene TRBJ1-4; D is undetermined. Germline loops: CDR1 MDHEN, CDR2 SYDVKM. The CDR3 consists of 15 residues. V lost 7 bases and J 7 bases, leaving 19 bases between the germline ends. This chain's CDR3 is CASMSGTAGGEKLFF. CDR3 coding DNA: TGTGCCAGCATGAGCGGAACGGCCGGCGGTGAAAAACTGTTTTTT. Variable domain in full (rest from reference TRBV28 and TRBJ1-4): DVKVTQSSRYLVKRTGEKVFLECVQDMDHENMFWYRQDPGLGLRLIYFSYDVKMKEKGDIPEGYSVSREKKERFSLILESASTNQTSMYLCASMSGTAGGEKLFFGSGTQLSVL.

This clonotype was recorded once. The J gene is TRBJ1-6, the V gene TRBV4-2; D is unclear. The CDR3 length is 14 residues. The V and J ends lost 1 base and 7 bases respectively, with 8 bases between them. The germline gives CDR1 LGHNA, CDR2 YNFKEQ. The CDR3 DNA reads TGTGCCAGCAGCCAAGTTGCGGTGAATTCACCCCTCCACTTT. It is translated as CASSQVAVNSPLHF.

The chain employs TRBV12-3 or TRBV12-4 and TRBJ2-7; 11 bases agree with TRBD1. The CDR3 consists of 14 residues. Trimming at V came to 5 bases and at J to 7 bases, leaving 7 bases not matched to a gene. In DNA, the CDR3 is TGTGCCAGCAGTCCCGGGACAGGGGGAAGGGAGCAGTACTTC. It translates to CASSPGTGGREQYF.